The T cell receptor beta chain described here comes from a study of patients and donors after allogeneic stem cell transplantation. Trimming pared 9 bases from V and 5 bases from J, leaving 18 bases between. The CDR3 sequence is 14 residues long. Per germline, CDR1 SNHLY and CDR2 FYNNEI. TCRdb reprocessed the RT-PCR reads with MiXCR, giving one entry per CDR3 protein. This sample has 920,000 or so distinct CDR3 sequences; about a sixth occur once, and the top ten carry around 6%. This clonotype occurred once. This receptor was obtained from a human donor who was either an allogeneic HSCT recipient or a stem cell or donor lymphocyte infusion donor (not recorded which). It is not recorded whose cells these are; they may come from a transplant donor. The rearrangement joins TRBV2 to TRBJ2-3; TRBD1 might be the D (6 bases). The specimen was blood, either unsorted or a sorted T cell fraction (not recorded which). CDR3 protein: CASKPTGGGDTQYF. The DNA of the CDR3 is TGTGCCAGTAAACCGACAGGTGGAGGAGATACGCAGTATTTT.